This TCR beta chain was documented in a study of T cells expressing NK-cell markers. Turning to the study itself: The TCR beta repertoires originated in sorted CD3+CD56+NKG2C+, CD3+CD56+NKG2C- and CD3+CD56-NKG2C+ T cells. Study-wide points: Dominant NKG2C+ clonotype frequencies of about 1.0-8% of CD8+ T cells were measured in over 5 donors. The CD3+CD56-NKG2C+ fraction of four donors was likewise dominated by these clonotypes.

To note about this clonotype: Antigen unknown.

CDR3 length: 15 amino acids. Germline V gives CDR1 SEHNR, CDR2 FQNEAQ (reference sequence). From the 5' RACE reads, TCRdb lists one entry per CDR3 protein and no DNA. The sample spans 400,000 to 450,000 distinct CDR3 sequences; the ten largest clones claim 6% to 9.5%. The chain is built from TRBV7-9 and TRBJ2-5; TCRdb proposes TRBD2, but this gene call is untestable without DNA. What was sequenced was blood T cells: a sorted CD56 or NKG2C T cell subset, CD4+ or CD8+ T cells, or bulk PBMC T cells (not recorded which). The TCR comes from a woman aged 18 to 69 in good health. CDR3 loop: CASSPAGMSQETQYF.